This passage covers 4 T cell receptor beta chains from one sample sequenced in a study of glioma-infiltrating T cells after dendritic cell vaccination. The method was immunoSEQ multiplex PCR; TCRdb's version includes in-frame clones alone and lacks a portion of them. This sample has approximately 100,000 clones, with roughly 83% found just once. Sequenced here: blood, sampled before dendritic cell vaccination. Source of these receptors: a human donor with glioblastoma.

This chain connects TRBV28 to TRBJ2-7, with 12 bases fitting TRBD1. Germline V gene lookup returns CDR1 MDHEN and CDR2 SYDVKM. V shed 7 bases and J 5 bases; nucleotides not matched to a gene: 9. The length of the CDR3 is 15 residues. CDR3 sequence: CASKTPGQGANEQYF. In DNA form, the CDR3 reads TGTGCCAGCAAGACCCCGGGACAGGGGGCGAACGAGCAGTACTTC. Drawing the rest from reference TRBV28 and TRBJ2-7, the complete variable domain is DVKVTQSSRYLVKRTGEKVFLECVQDMDHENMFWYRQDPGLGLRLIYFSYDVKMKEKGDIPEGYSVSREKKERFSLILESASTNQTSMYLCASKTPGQGANEQYFGPGTRLTVT.

This clone is a singleton in its sample. The J gene is TRBJ2-1, the V gene TRBV18; the D gene is possibly TRBD2 (6 bases). This CDR3 is built from 15 residues. Trimming took 0 bases from V and 3 from J, leaving 9 bases between them. CDR1 and CDR2 (germline): KGHSH, LQKENI. CDR3 bases: TGTGCCAGCTCACCACCCGGGACTGGCTACAATGAGCAGTTCTTC. Protein: CASSPPGTGYNEQFF.

This clone was recorded a few times. This chain links TRBV28 with TRBJ1-2; TRBD1 agrees at 9 bases. The J segment lost 4 bases and the V segment lost 4 bases, leaving 1 base of the junction unmatched. This CDR3 region has 13 residues. The germline V gene has CDR1 MDHEN and CDR2 SYDVKM. The CDR3 DNA follows: TGTGCCAGCAGTTGGGGACAGGGCTATGGCTACACCTTC. Its translation is CASSWGQGYGYTF.

This chain connects TRBV6-1 to TRBJ1-2; D gene uncertain. The CDR3 is 14 amino acids. Germline assignment: CDR1 MNHNS and CDR2 SASEGT. V was cut by 3 bases and J by 8 bases, with 16 bases left in between. CDR3 loop: CASSDFGGAGGYTF. The CDR3 nucleotides are TGTGCCAGCAGTGATTTCGGTGGCGCGGGGGGCTACACCTTC.